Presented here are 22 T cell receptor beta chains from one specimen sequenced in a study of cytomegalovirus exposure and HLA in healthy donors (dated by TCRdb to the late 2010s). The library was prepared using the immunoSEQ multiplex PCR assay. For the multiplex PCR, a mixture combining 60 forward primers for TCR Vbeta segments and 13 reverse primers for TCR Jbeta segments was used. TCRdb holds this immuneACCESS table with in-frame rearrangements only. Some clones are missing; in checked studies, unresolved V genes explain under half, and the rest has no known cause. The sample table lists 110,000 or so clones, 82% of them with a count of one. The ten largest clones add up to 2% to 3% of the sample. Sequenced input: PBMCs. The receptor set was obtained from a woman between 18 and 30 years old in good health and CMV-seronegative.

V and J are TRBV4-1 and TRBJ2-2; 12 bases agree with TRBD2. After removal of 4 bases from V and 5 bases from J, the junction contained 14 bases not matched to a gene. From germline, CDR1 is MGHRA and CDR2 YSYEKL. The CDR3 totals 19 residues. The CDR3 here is CASSPGLAGTPPRTGELFF. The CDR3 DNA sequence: TGCGCCAGCAGCCCCGGACTAGCGGGAACCCCTCCAAGGACCGGGGAGCTGTTTTTT.

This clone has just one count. CDR3 sequence: CAYRGGNTIYF. The CDR3 bases are TGTGCCTATAGAGGTGGAAACACCATATATTTT. The J gene is TRBJ1-3, the V gene TRBV7-9; no clear D. The CDR3 runs to 11 residues. The V gene's germline CDR1 is SEHNR and CDR2 FQNEAQ (reference sequence). Trimming took 11 bases from V and 3 from J, leaving 8 bases between them. The full variable domain, completed using reference TRBV7-9 and TRBJ1-3, is DTGVSQNPRHKITKRGQNVTFRCDPISEHNRLYWYRQTLGQGPEFLTYFQNEAQLEKSRLLSDRFSAERPKGSFSTLEIQRTEQGDSAMYLCAYRGGNTIYFGEGSWLTVV.

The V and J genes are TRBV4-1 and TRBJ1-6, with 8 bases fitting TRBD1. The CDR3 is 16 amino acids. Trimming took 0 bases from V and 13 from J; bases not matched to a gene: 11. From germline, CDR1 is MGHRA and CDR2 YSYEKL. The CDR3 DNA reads TGCGCCAGCAGCCAAGATCCCACAGGGGGATCGGTTCCCCTCCACTTT. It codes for CASSQDPTGGSVPLHF.

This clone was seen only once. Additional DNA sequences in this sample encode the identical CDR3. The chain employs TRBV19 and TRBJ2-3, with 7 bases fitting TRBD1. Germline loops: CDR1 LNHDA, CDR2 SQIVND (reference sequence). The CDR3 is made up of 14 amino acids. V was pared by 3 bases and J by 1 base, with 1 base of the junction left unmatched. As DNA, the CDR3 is TGTGCCAGTAGTATCGACAGGGGCACAGATACGCAGTATTTT. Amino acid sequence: CASSIDRGTDTQYF.

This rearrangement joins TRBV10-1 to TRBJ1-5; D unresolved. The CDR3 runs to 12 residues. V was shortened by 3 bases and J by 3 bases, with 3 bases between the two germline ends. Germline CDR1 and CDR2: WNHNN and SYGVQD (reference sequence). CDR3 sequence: CASSDFNQPQHF. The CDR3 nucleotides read TGCGCCAGCAGTGACTTCAATCAGCCCCAGCATTTT.

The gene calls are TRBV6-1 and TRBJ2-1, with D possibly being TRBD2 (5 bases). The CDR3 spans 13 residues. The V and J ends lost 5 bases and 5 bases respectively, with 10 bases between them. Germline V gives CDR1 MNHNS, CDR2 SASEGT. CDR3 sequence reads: CASSSMRDNEQFF. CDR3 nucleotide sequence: TGTGCCAGCAGTTCCATGAGGGACAATGAGCAGTTCTTC.

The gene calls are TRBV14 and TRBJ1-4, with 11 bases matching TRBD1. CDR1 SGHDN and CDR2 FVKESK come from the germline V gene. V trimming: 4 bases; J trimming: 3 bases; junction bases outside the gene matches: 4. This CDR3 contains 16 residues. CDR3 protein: CASSRGQGASNEKLFF. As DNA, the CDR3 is TGTGCCAGCAGCCGAGGACAGGGGGCGTCTAATGAAAAACTGTTTTTT.

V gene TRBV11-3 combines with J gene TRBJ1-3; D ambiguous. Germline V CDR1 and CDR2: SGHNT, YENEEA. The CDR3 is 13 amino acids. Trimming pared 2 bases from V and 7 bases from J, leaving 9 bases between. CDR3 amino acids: CASSLPGWNTIYF. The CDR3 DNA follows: TGTGCCAGCAGCTTACCGGGTTGGAACACCATATATTTT. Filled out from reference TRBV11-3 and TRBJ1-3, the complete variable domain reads EAGVVQSPRYKIIEKKQPVAFWCNPISGHNTLYWYLQNLGQGPELLIRYENEEAVDDSQLPKDRFSAERLKGVDSTLKIQPAELGDSAVYLCASSLPGWNTIYFGEGSWLTVV.

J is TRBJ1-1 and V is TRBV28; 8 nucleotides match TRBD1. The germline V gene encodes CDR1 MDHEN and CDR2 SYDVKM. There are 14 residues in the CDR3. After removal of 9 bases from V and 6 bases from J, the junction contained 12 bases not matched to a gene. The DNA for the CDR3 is TGTGCCAGTAACCCGGCAGGGGGCGCACCTGAAGCTTTCTTT. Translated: CASNPAGGAPEAFF.

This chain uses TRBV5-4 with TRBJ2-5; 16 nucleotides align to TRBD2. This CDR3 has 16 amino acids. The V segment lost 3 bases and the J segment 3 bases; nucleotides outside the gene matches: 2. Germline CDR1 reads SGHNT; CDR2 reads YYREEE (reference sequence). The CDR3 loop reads CASSWGLAGGEETQYF. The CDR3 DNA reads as TGTGCCAGCAGCTGGGGACTAGCGGGGGGGGAAGAGACCCAGTACTTC.

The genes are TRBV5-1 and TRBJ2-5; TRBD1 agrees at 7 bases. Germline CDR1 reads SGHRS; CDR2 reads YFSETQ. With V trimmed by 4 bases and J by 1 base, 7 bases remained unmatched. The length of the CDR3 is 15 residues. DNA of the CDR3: TGCGCCAGCAGCACAAGACAGGGTTTCCAAGAGACCCAGTACTTC. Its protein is CASSTRQGFQETQYF.

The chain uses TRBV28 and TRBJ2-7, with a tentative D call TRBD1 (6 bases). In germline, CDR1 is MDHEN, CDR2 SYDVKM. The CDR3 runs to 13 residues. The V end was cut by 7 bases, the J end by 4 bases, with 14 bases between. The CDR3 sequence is CASNSGTYYEQYF. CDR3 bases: TGTGCCAGCAATTCCGGGACATATTACGAGCAGTACTTC.

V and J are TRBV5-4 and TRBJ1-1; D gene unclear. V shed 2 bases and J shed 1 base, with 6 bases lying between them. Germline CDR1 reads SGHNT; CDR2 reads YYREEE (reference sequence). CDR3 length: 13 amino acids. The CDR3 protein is CASSFDWNTEAFF. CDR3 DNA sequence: TGTGCCAGCAGCTTTGACTGGAACACTGAAGCTTTCTTT.

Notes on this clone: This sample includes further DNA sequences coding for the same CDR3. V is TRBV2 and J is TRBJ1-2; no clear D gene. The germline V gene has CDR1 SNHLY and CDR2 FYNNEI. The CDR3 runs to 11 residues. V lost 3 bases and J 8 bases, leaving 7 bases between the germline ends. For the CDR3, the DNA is TGTGCCAGCAGTGAGACGGGAGGCTACACCTTC. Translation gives CASSETGGYTF.

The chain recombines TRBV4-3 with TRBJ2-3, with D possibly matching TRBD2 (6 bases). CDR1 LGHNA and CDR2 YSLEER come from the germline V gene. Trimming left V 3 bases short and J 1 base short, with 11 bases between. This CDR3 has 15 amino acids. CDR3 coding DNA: TGCGCCAGCAGCCAGATGGGACTGGGCACAGATACGCAGTATTTT. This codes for CASSQMGLGTDTQYF.

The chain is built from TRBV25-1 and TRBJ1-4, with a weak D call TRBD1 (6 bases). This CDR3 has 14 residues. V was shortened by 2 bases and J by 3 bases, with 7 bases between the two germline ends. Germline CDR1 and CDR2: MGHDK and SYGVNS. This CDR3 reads CASSEAGANEKLFF. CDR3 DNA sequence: TGTGCCAGCAGTGAAGCAGGGGCTAATGAAAAACTGTTTTTT. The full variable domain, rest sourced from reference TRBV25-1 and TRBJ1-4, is EADIYQTPRYLVIGTGKKITLECSQTMGHDKMYWYQQDPGMELHLIHYSYGVNSTEKGDLSSESTVSRIRTEHFPLTLESARPSHTSQYLCASSEAGANEKLFFGSGTQLSVL.

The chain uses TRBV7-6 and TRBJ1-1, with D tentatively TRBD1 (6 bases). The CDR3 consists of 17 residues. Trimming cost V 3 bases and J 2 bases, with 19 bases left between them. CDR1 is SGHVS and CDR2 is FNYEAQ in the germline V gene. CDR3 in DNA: TGTGCCAGCAGCTTCCCCCCTCGGGGGGCCTTAAACACTGAAGCTTTCTTT. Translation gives CASSFPPRGALNTEAFF.

The CDR3 DNA sequence: TGTGCCAGCAGCGTTTCGGTCGGGAGGAAGGAGACCCAGTACTTC. This sequence encodes CASSVSVGRKETQYF. The chain joins TRBV7-2 to TRBJ2-5; TRBD2 agrees at 7 bases. The CDR3 spans 15 residues. Looked up from germline, CDR1 is SGHTA and CDR2 is FQGNSA. V shed 5 bases, J shed 5 bases, and the junction held 11 bases outside the gene matches.

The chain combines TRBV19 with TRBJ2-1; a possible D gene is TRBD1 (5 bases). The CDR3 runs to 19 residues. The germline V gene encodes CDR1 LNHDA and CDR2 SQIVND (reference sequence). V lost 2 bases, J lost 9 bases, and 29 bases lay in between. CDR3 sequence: CASSITYLQPRGPLSEQFF. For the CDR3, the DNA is TGTGCCAGTAGTATAACTTACCTCCAGCCAAGGGGCCCTCTTTCTGAGCAGTTCTTC. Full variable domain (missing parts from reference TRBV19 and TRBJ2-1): DGGITQSPKYLFRKEGQNVTLSCEQNLNHDAMYWYRQDPGQGLRLIYYSQIVNDFQKGDIAEGYSVSREKKESFPLTVTSAQKNPTAFYLCASSITYLQPRGPLSEQFFGPGTRLTVL.

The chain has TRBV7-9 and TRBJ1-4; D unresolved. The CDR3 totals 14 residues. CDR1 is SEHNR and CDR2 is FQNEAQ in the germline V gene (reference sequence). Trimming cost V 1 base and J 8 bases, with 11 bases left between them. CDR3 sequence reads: CASSLDRVREKLFF. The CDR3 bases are TGTGCCAGCAGCTTAGATCGGGTACGGGAAAAACTGTTTTTT.

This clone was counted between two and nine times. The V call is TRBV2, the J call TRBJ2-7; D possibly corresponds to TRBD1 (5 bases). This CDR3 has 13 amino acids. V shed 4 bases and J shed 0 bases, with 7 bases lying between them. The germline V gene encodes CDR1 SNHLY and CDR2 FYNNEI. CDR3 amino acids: CASSGQTSYEQYF. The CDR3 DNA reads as TGTGCCAGCAGTGGACAGACCTCCTACGAGCAGTACTTC.

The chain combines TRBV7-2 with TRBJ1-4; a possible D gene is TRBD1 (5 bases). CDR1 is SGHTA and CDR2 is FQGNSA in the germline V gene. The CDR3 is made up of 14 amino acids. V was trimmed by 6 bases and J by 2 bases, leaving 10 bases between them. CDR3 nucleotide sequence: TGTGCCAGCAGTTCAGGGTTTACTAATGAAAAACTGTTTTTT. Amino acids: CASSSGFTNEKLFF.